This TCR beta chain was sequenced for a study of Ad26.COV2.S vaccination and SARS-CoV-2 variants (dated by TCRdb to the early 2020s). For context, the study as a whole: Donors in the vaccine arm were drawn from COV1001, a phase I-IIa trial of Ad26.COV2.S in healthy adults that was multicentre, randomized, double-blind and placebo-controlled. Ad26.COV2.S was administered intramuscularly at 5 x 10^10 or 1 x 10^11 viral particles, either as a single shot or as two shots given 56 days apart. TCRbeta repertoire sequencing was used to assess the specificity and breadth of SARS-CoV-2-reactive T cell receptors after Ad26.COV2.S vaccination. The TCR-sequenced set comprised approximately 32 samples: roughly 19 Ad26.COV2.S vaccine recipients, 5 placebo recipients and 8 SARS-CoV-2 convalescent individuals. Throughout the experiments and outcome assessment, investigators stayed blinded to trial group allocation. Trial participants were randomized into five groups of five: low-dose or high-dose Ad26.COV2.S given once or twice, or placebo on both occasions.

There are 15 amino acids in the CDR3, from cysteine to phenylalanine inclusive. Just CDR3 DNA is preserved here, 45 bases in frame from base 1. Deletion took 5 bases off V and 0 bases off J, with a span of 14 bases between the germline ends. Via the germline V gene (reference sequence), CDR1 is DFQATT and CDR2 SNEGSKA. Regarding this clone: Its antigen target is currently unknown. No base quality information exists; no much larger clone differs at one position.

Results and caveats for the whole study, not just this receptor: Vaccine and placebo recipients had comparable non-spike TCR breadth, which fits with the vaccine containing only spike. It was noted by the authors that total T cell responses may have been underestimated by the TCR breadth and depth analyses. Higher spike-specific TCR breadth was observed in Ad26.COV2.S recipients than in placebo recipients (P = 0.0014). After vaccination, substantial breadth of spike-specific CD8+ and CD4+ T cell responses was reported. The study was not powered for comparison of responses between vaccine doses or regimens.

Interpreted using the paper, the treatment or condition label stands for: around 19 received Ad26.COV2.S at low or high dose, single or two shots; roughly five received placebo; per-sample allocation not given. For vaccine and placebo recipients, the sequenced repertoires came from samples collected on day 63 after the first injection. In Cohort 1b, some 25 adults aged 18-55 years were enrolled at a single site in Boston, USA, between 29 July and 7 August 2020. Ad26.COV2.S was a replication-incompetent adenovirus type 26 vector expressing a prefusion-stabilized SARS-CoV-2 spike protein from the original Wuhan strain. The immunoSEQ Assay was the method used to sequence TCRbeta CDR3 regions. After extraction, genomic DNA underwent amplification by bias-controlled multiplex PCR, followed by high-throughput sequencing. Per the source publication's procedure: Collapsing and filtering of sequences were performed to quantify the absolute abundance of each unique TCRbeta CDR3 region. T cell fraction was estimated by normalization of TCRbeta template counts to usable DNA, with usable DNA being measured through amplification of reference genes present in all nucleated cells. Repertoire TCRs were annotated as SARS-CoV-2-specific when V gene, CDR3 amino acid sequence and J gene were exactly matched to a known reactive TCR set. MIRA supplied the reference SARS-CoV-2 TCR set, which was filtered for enrichment in COVID-19-positive ImmuneCODE repertoires so that public or cross-reactive TCRs were removed. Drawing on the MIRA antigens, annotated TCRs were analysed further at the level of specific ORF or position within ORF. Depth was the summed frequency of annotated unique rearrangements, while breadth was defined as annotated unique rearrangements over total unique productive rearrangements. Two-sided Wilcoxon rank-sum tests were used to compare TCR breadth between groups. Not all clones reach the TCRdb copy of this immuneACCESS table, which keeps in-frame sequences only. Checked studies attribute under half of the gap to unresolved V genes and leave the rest unexplained. The V and J calls and the clone size are those of that table, but D and trimming were determined from the DNA. The sample profile shows under 300,000 clones; around nine tenths of them were found once. The ten largest clonotypes hold less than 3% of the sample.

In this chain, TRBV20-1 is recombined with TRBJ1-3; TRBD1 is perhaps the D gene, given 5 matching bases. The sequence was obtained from a person aged 18-65 years who received the Ad26.COV2.S COVID-19 vaccine or a placebo. Sequencing was performed on peripheral blood, taken in a trial of Ad26.COV2.S vaccine versus placebo. The CDR3 reads as follows: CSAGGGGISGNTIYF. The sequence in DNA is TGCAGTGCTGGTGGGGGGGGGATCTCTGGAAACACCATATATTTT.